This TCR beta chain was sequenced during a study of control samples from healthy donors and cancer patients. This table comes from immunoSEQ multiplex PCR, and its TCRdb copy is limited to in-frame clones, with some not included. The sample lists 60,000 to 75,000 clones; roughly nine tenths were seen once. Germline V gene lookup returns CDR1 LNHDA and CDR2 SQIVND (reference sequence). There are 15 residues in the CDR3. Germline trimming cut 5 bases from V and 2 bases from J; bases unmatched to any gene: 4. V gene TRBV19 combines with J gene TRBJ2-5; 11 nucleotides align to TRBD2. Sequencing was carried out using PBMCs. This TCR derives from a man aged 55 to 69 with colorectal cancer. CDR3 protein: CASSPRTSGQETQYF. Here the CDR3 DNA reads TGTGCCAGTAGTCCACGGACTAGCGGGCAAGAGACCCAGTACTTC.